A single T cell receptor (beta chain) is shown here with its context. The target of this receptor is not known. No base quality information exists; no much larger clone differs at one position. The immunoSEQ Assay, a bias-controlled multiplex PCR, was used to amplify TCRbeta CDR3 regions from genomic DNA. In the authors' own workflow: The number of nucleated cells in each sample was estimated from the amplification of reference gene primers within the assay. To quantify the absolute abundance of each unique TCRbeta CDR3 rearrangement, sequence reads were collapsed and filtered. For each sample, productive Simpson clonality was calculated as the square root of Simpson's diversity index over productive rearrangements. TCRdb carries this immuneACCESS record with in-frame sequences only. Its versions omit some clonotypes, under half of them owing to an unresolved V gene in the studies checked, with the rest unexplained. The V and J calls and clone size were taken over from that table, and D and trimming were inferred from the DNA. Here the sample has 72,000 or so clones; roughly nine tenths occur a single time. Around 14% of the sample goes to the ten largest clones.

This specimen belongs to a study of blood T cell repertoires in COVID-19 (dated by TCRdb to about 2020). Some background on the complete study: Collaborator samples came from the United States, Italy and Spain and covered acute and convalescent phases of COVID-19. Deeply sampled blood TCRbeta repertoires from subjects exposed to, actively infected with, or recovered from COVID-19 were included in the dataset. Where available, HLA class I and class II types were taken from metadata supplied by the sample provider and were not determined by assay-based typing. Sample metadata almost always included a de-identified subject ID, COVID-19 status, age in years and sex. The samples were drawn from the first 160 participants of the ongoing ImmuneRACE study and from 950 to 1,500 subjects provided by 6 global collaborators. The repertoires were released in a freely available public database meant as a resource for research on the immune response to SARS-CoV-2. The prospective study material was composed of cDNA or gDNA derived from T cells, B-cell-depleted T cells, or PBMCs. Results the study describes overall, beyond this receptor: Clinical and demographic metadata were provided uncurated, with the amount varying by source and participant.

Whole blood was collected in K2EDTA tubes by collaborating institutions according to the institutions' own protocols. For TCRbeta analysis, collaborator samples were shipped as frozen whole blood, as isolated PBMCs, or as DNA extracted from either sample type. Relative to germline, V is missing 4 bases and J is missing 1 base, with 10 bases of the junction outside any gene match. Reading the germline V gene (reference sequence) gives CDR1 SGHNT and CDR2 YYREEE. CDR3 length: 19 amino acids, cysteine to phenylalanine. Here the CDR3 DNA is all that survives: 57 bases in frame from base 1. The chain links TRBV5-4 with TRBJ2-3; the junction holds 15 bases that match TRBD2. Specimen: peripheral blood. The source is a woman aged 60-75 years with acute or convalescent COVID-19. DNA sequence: TGTGCCAGCAGCCGAGGGACTAGCGGGGGGCTTACGGGCACAGATACGCAGTATTTT. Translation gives CASSRGTSGGLTGTDTQYF.